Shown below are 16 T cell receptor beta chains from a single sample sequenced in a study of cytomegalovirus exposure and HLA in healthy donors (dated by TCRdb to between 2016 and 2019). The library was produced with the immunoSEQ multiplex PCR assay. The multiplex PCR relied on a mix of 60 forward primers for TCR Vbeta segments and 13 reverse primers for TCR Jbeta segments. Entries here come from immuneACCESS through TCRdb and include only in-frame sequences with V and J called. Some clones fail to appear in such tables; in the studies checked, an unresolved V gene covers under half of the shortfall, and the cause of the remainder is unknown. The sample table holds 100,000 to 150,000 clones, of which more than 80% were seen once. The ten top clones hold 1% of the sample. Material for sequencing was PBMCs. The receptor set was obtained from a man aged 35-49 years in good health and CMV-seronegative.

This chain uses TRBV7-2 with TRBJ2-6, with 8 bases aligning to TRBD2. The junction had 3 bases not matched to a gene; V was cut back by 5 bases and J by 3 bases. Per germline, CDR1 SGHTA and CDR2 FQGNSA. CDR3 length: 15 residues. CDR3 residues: CASSRAGDGANVLTF. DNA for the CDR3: TGTGCCAGCAGCCGAGCGGGGGATGGGGCCAACGTCCTGACTTTC.

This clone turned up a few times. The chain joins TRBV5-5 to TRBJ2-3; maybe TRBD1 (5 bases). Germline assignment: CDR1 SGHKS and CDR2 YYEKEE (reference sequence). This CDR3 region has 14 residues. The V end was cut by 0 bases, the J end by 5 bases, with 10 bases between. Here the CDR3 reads CASSLGHTGDTQYF. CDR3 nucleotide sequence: TGTGCCAGCAGCTTGGGCCACACAGGAGATACGCAGTATTTT.

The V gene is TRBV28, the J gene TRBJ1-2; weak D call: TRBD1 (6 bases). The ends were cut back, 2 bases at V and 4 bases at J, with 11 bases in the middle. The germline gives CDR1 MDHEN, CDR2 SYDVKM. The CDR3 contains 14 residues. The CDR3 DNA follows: TGTGCCAGCAGTTTAACAGGGTTCTTCTATGGCTACACCTTC. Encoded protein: CASSLTGFFYGYTF.

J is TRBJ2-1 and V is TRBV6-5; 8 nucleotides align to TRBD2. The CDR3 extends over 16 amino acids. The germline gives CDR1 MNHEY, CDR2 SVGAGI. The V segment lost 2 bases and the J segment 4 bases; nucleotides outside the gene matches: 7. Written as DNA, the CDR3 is TGTGCCAGCAGTTACACTGGACTAGCCGGGTACAATGAGCAGTTCTTC. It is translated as CASSYTGLAGYNEQFF.

As DNA, the CDR3 is TGCGCCAGCAGCTGGGGAGCGGGAGGGGAGACCCAGTACTTC. Its translation is CASSWGAGGETQYF. V usage is TRBV5-1 and J usage is TRBJ2-5; 10 positions agree with TRBD2. From germline, CDR1 is SGHRS and CDR2 YFSETQ. The CDR3 contains 14 residues. Trimming removed 3 bases from V and 5 bases from J; junction bases left unmatched: 4.

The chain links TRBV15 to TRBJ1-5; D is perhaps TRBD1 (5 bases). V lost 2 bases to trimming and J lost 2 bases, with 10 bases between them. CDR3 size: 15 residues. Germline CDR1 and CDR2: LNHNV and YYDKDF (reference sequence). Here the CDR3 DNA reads TGTGCCACCAGCAGACAGGGAGGGGGCAATCAGCCCCAGCATTTT. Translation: CATSRQGGGNQPQHF.

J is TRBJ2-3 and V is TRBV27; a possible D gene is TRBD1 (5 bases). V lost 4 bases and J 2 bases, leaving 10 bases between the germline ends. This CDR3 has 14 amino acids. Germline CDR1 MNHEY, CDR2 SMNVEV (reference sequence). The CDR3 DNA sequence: TGTGCCAGCAGTTCAGGACAATACACAGATACGCAGTATTTT. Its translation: CASSSGQYTDTQYF.

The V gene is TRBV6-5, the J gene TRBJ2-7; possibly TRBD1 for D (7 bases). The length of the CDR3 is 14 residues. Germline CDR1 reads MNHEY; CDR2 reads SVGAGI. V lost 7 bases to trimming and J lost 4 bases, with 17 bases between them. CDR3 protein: CASTYSQGGYEQYF. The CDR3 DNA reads TGTGCCAGCACCTACTCGCAGGGGGGATACGAGCAGTACTTC.

This chain's CDR3 is CAISERDRGRTEAFF. CDR3 nucleotide sequence: TGTGCCATCAGTGAGAGGGACAGGGGGCGGACTGAAGCTTTCTTT. This sequence joins TRBV10-3 and TRBJ1-1, with 12 bases aligning to TRBD1. After removal of 2 bases from V and 5 bases from J, the junction contained 3 bases not matched to a gene. CDR3 size: 15 residues. Germline V gene sequence: CDR1 ENHRY, CDR2 SYGVKD.

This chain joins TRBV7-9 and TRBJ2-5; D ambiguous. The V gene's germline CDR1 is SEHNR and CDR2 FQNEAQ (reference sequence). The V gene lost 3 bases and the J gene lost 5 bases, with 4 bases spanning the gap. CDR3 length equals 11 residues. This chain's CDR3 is CASSFVETQYF. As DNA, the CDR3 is TGTGCCAGCAGCTTCGTGGAGACCCAGTACTTC.

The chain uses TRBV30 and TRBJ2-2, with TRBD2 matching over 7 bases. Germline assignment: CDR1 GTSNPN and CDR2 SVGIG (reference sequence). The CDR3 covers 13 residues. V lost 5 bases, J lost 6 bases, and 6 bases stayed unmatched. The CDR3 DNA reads TGTGCCTGGTCGGGGGGTTCTTCCGGGGAGCTGTTTTTT. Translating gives CAWSGGSSGELFF.

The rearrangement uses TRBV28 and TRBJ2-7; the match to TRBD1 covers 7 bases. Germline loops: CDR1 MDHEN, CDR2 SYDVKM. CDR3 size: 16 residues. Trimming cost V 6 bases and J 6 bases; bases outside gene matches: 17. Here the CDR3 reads CASSPYPGSSGGEQYF. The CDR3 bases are TGTGCCAGCAGCCCGTATCCCGGCAGCTCAGGGGGCGAGCAGTACTTC. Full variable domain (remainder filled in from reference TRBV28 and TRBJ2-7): DVKVTQSSRYLVKRTGEKVFLECVQDMDHENMFWYRQDPGLGLRLIYFSYDVKMKEKGDIPEGYSVSREKKERFSLILESASTNQTSMYLCASSPYPGSSGGEQYFGPGTRLTVT.

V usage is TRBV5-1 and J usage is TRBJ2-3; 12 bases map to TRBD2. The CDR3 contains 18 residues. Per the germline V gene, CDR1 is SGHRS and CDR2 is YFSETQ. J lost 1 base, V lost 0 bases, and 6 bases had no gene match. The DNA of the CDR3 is TGCGCCAGCAGCTTGGGGACTAGCGGGATTGGAGGCACAGATACGCAGTATTTT. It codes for CASSLGTSGIGGTDTQYF.

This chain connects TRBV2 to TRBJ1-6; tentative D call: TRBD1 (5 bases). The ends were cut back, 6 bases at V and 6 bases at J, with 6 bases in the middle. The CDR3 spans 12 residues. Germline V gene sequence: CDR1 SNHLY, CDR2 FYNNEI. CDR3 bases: TGTGCCAGCAGAGACAGTAATTCACCCCTCCACTTT. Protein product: CASRDSNSPLHF.

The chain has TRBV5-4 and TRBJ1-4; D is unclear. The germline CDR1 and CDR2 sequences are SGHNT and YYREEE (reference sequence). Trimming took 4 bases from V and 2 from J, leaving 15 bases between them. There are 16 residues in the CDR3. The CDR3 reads CASSIYQVSTNEKLFF. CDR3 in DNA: TGTGCCAGCAGCATCTACCAGGTTTCCACTAATGAAAAACTGTTTTTT.

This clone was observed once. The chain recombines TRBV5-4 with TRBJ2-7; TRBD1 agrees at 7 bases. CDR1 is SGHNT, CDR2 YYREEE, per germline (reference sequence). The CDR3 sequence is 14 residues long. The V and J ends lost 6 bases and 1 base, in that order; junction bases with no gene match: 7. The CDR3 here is CASTSGTDSYEQYF. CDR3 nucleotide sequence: TGTGCCAGCACCTCCGGGACAGATTCCTACGAGCAGTACTTC. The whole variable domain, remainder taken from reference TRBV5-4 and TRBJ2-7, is ETGVTQSPTHLIKTRGQQVTLRCSSQSGHNTVSWYQQALGQGPQFIFQYYREEENGRGNFPPRFSGLQFPNYSSELNVNALELDDSALYLCASTSGTDSYEQYFGPGTRLTVT.